A single sample is the source of the 19 T cell receptor beta chains below, sequenced in a study of beta chain features in type 1 diabetes (dated by TCRdb to the late 2010s). Libraries were built with the immunoSEQ multiplex PCR assay. All of the isolated RNA was reverse transcribed with the High Capacity cDNA Reverse Transcription Kit, so expressed TCRB transcripts were sequenced. As stored in TCRdb, this immuneACCESS dataset retains in-frame rearrangements with V and J assigned. A fraction of the clones does not appear; measured against another copy, unresolved V genes explain less than half of the discrepancy, and the remainder lacks a known reason. Counted in this sample were 250,000 or so clones; 55% to 70% of them appeared once. 0.053% of the sample is in the top ten clones. Sample: naive CD4+ T cells from blood. The cell subset or site label for this specimen denotes: true naive CD4+ T cells. The receptor set was obtained from a man in his thirties or forties in good health.

The rearrangement joins TRBV5-1 to TRBJ1-2, with 7 bases lining up with TRBD1. CDR1 and CDR2 (germline): SGHRS, YFSETQ. J was trimmed by 6 bases and V by 5 bases; bases with no gene match: 7. CDR3 length: 13 residues. CDR3 sequence reads: CASSSGTVNGYTF. The CDR3 DNA reads as TGCGCCAGCAGTTCCGGGACAGTAAATGGCTACACCTTC. Full variable domain (outside the CDR3, taken from reference TRBV5-1 and TRBJ1-2): KAGVTQTPRYLIKTRGQQVTLSCSPISGHRSVSWYQQTPGQGLQFLFEYFSETQRNKGNFPGRFSGRQFSNSRSEMNVSTLELGDSALYLCASSSGTVNGYTFGSGTRLTVV.

The chain couples TRBV30 to TRBJ2-3; perhaps TRBD2 as D (7 bases). In germline, CDR1 is GTSNPN, CDR2 SVGIG (reference sequence). The germline V and J ends were trimmed by 4 bases and 2 bases, with 10 bases remaining between them. CDR3 length: 13 residues. In DNA form, the CDR3 reads TGTGCCTGGACGGGGGGCTTCACAGATACGCAGTATTTT. This gives the protein CAWTGGFTDTQYF.

The chain carries TRBV30 and TRBJ2-1, with D perhaps matching TRBD1 or TRBD2 (5 bases each). This CDR3 comprises 12 residues. V was cut by 8 bases and J by 9 bases, with 17 bases left in between. Germline CDR1 is GTSNPN and CDR2 is SVGIG (reference sequence). The DNA of the CDR3 is TGTGCCCGCTCGGGGACCCAAATTGAGCAGTTCTTC. This sequence encodes CARSGTQIEQFF.

This clone was counted once. This sequence joins TRBV4-1 and TRBJ2-7; 8 nucleotides align to TRBD2. The CDR3 totals 14 residues. After removal of 1 base from V and 6 bases from J, the junction contained 5 bases not matched to a gene. The germline V gene encodes CDR1 MGHRA and CDR2 YSYEKL. CDR3 residues: CASSQVGGRREQYF. DNA for the CDR3: TGCGCCAGCAGCCAAGTGGGCGGGAGGCGCGAGCAGTACTTC.

The chain carries TRBV25-1 and TRBJ1-1; D is undetermined. The germline V gene has CDR1 MGHDK and CDR2 SYGVNS. The CDR3 is 16 amino acids. Trimming took 0 bases from V and 9 from J, leaving 20 bases between them. CDR3 bases: TGTGCCAGCAGTGAATATCTCTTCGGGAGCGATTTCAAAGCTTTCTTT. This codes for CASSEYLFGSDFKAFF. Using reference TRBV25-1 and TRBJ1-1 for the parts outside the CDR3, the full variable domain is EADIYQTPRYLVIGTGKKITLECSQTMGHDKMYWYQQDPGMELHLIHYSYGVNSTEKGDLSSESTVSRIRTEHFPLTLESARPSHTSQYLCASSEYLFGSDFKAFFGQGTRLTVV.

This clone is a singleton in its sample. J is TRBJ1-2 and V is TRBV19, with a weak D call TRBD1 (6 bases). This CDR3 has 14 amino acids. Germline CDR1 reads LNHDA; CDR2 reads SQIVND (reference sequence). V was pared by 4 bases and J by 8 bases, with 17 bases between. The CDR3 here is CASSTPRQAGGYTF. CDR3 in DNA: TGTGCCAGTAGTACTCCGCGACAGGCCGGAGGCTACACCTTC.

This chain joins TRBV7-2 and TRBJ2-5; 12 bases are a match to TRBD2. The trim removed 4 bases at V and 4 bases at J, leaving 7 bases unmatched. The CDR3 has 16 amino acids. CDR1 and CDR2 (germline): SGHTA, FQGNSA. The CDR3 reads CASSSRTSGVSETQYF. The CDR3, as DNA: TGTGCCAGCAGCTCAAGGACTAGCGGGGTGTCAGAGACCCAGTACTTC.

The chain combines TRBV20-1 with TRBJ1-2; D unclear. The CDR3 is made up of 11 amino acids. From germline, CDR1 is DFQATT and CDR2 SNEGSKA (reference sequence). This chain's CDR3 is CSLLANYGYTF. The CDR3 DNA reads TGCAGCCTGTTAGCTAACTATGGCTACACCTTC.

The chain links TRBV6-5 to TRBJ2-1, with D hard to call. The germline gives CDR1 MNHEY, CDR2 SVGAGI. The CDR3 is 15 residues long. V lost 0 bases and J 10 bases, leaving 16 bases between the germline ends. CDR3 sequence: CASSYSNLVDHEQFF. CDR3 sequence (DNA): TGTGCCAGCAGTTACTCGAACCTGGTTGACCACGAGCAGTTCTTC.

V usage is TRBV7-2 and J usage is TRBJ2-5; weak D call: TRBD2 (6 bases). Deletions cut 5 bases from V and 2 bases from J, with 18 bases between. Germline loops: CDR1 SGHTA, CDR2 FQGNSA. The length of the CDR3 is 16 residues. DNA of the CDR3: TGTGCCAGCAGCCCCCGGAGCCCGCGGGGACAAGAGACCCAGTACTTC. It is translated as CASSPRSPRGQETQYF.

V usage is TRBV7-7 and J usage is TRBJ2-7, with D tentatively TRBD1 or TRBD2 (5 bases each). Germline CDR1 is SSHAT and CDR2 is FNYEAQ (reference sequence). V was clipped by 5 bases and J by 1 base, with 15 bases between them. This CDR3 comprises 15 residues. For the CDR3, the DNA is TGTGCCAGCAGCCGCCTTCGAGGGGATTCCTACGAGCAGTACTTC. Translation: CASSRLRGDSYEQYF.

This chain uses TRBV30 with TRBJ2-2; D might be TRBD2 (5 bases). V was trimmed by 1 base and J by 3 bases, leaving 6 bases between them. CDR1 and CDR2 from the germline V gene are GTSNPN and SVGIG (reference sequence). The length of the CDR3 is 13 residues. In DNA form, the CDR3 reads TGTGCCTGGAGTGCGGGGTACACCGGGGAGCTGTTTTTT. As protein: CAWSAGYTGELFF.

The rearrangement uses TRBV27 and TRBJ2-2, with TRBD1 matching over 7 bases. Germline V gene lookup returns CDR1 MNHEY and CDR2 SMNVEV (reference sequence). This CDR3 contains 13 residues. The V segment lost 6 bases and the J segment 7 bases; nucleotides outside the gene matches: 5. This chain's CDR3 is CASSLYRGGELFF. CDR3 sequence (DNA): TGTGCCAGCAGCCTATACAGGGGCGGGGAGCTGTTTTTT.

For the CDR3, the DNA is TGTGCCTGGAGTTTGAGGAGCTCCTATAATTCACCCCTCCACTTT. Its translation is CAWSLRSSYNSPLHF. The chain combines TRBV30 with TRBJ1-6, with D hard to call. The CDR3 covers 15 residues. In germline, CDR1 is GTSNPN, CDR2 SVGIG (reference sequence). The V end was cut by 2 bases, the J end by 0 bases, with 8 bases between.

The rearrangement links TRBV5-1 to TRBJ2-7; 7 nucleotides line up with TRBD1. Germline CDR1 is SGHRS and CDR2 is YFSETQ. V gave up 3 bases and J gave up 2 bases; unmatched junction bases: 2. The CDR3 sequence is 13 residues long. The CDR3, as DNA: TGCGCCAGCAGCTCCGACAGGGCCTACGAGCAGTACTTC. This codes for CASSSDRAYEQYF.

Only a few counts were recorded for this clone. The genes are TRBV30 and TRBJ2-6; no clear D gene. V was cut by 2 bases and J by 4 bases, with 12 bases left in between. Germline V gene lookup returns CDR1 GTSNPN and CDR2 SVGIG (reference sequence). The CDR3 is 15 amino acids. The CDR3 loop is CAWSLMTAGANVLTF. The CDR3 nucleotides read TGTGCCTGGAGTTTAATGACGGCGGGGGCCAACGTCCTGACTTTC.

This clone was observed once. Within the sample, other DNA sequences also encode this same CDR3. This chain joins TRBV29-1 and TRBJ2-1, with D possibly being TRBD2 (6 bases). Trimming removed 1 base from V and 0 bases from J, with 7 bases in between. This CDR3 comprises 14 residues. Germline CDR1 is SQVTM and CDR2 is ANQGSEA. CDR3 residues: CSVEAGVSYNEQFF. The CDR3 DNA is TGCAGCGTTGAAGCGGGGGTCTCCTACAATGAGCAGTTCTTC.

This chain links TRBV4-3 with TRBJ2-6; D might be TRBD2 (6 bases). CDR1 is LGHNA and CDR2 is YSLEER in the germline V gene. This CDR3 is 16 amino acids long. Trimming took off 3 bases at V and 1 base at J, with 10 bases between the two ends. DNA of the CDR3: TGCGCCAGCAGCCAGCTTGGAGGGTCTGGGGCCAACGTCCTGACTTTC. It translates to CASSQLGGSGANVLTF.

The chain is built from TRBV9 and TRBJ2-1; the D gene is possibly TRBD1 (5 bases). V lost 1 base and J 8 bases, leaving 13 bases between the germline ends. The CDR3 is 14 residues long. The germline V gene has CDR1 SGDLS and CDR2 YYNGEE. The CDR3, as DNA: TGTGCCAGCAGCGTACAGGGTTTTCGAGATGAGCAGTTCTTC. Protein sequence: CASSVQGFRDEQFF.